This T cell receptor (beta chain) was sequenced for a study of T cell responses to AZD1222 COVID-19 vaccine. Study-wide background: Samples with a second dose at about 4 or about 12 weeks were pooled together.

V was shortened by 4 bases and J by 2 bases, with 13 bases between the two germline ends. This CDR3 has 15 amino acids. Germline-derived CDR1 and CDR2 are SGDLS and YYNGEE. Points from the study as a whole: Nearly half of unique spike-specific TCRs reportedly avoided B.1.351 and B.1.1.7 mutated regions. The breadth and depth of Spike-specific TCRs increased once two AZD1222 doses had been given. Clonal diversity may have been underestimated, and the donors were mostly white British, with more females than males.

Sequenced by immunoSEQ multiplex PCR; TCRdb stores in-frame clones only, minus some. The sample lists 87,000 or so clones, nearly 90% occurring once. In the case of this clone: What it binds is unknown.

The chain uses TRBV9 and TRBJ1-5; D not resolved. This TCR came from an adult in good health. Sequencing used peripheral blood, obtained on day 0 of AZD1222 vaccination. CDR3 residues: CASSRTDDGNQPQHF. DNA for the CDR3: TGTGCCAGCAGCCGTACGGACGATGGCAATCAGCCCCAGCATTTT.